This TCR beta chain stems from a study of identical twins. This clonotype showed up many times. TCRdb reprocessed the 5' RACE reads with MiXCR, giving one entry per CDR3 protein. Altogether 500,000 or so distinct CDR3 sequences are present, less than 25% being singletons, with the ten largest covering about 0.99%. This same sample was also part of a study on T cells expressing NK-cell markers. From that study: A few donors likewise had their CD3+CD56-NKG2C+ fraction led by these clonotypes.

Sequencing was done on a sample of CD4+ T cells sorted from blood. This TCR was recovered from a woman aged 18-29 years in good health.

The CDR3 loop reads CASSLSAGYGYTF. For the CDR3, the DNA is TGTGCCAGCAGCCTCTCCGCGGGGTATGGCTACACCTTC. The chain is built from TRBV3-1 and TRBJ1-2; no clear D gene. Trimming removed 4 bases at V and 5 bases at J, with 11 bases between. The CDR3 covers 13 residues. Germline assignment: CDR1 LGHDT and CDR2 YNNKEL (reference sequence).